The sequence of this T cell receptor beta chain was determined in a study of molecular identifiers for immune sequencing clone quantification. TCRdb used MiXCR to reprocess the PCR reads, holding one entry per CDR3 protein. The table lists about half a million distinct CDR3 sequences, around 23% of them singletons. CDR3 length: 16 amino acids. V was pared by 6 bases and J by 4 bases, with 11 bases of the junction left unmatched. Germline V gene sequence: CDR1 MNHNY, CDR2 SVGAGI (reference sequence). There are many counts of this clonotype. This rearrangement joins TRBV6-6 to TRBJ2-3, with 9 bases lining up with TRBD1. Material for sequencing was naive CD8+ T cells from blood, with Jurkat cell RNA spiked in. This sample's subset: FACS-sorted CD8+CD4-CCR7+CD45RA+ naive T cells. The clonotype was recovered from a human donor in good health. Some libraries in this study had Jurkat cell RNA spiked in. CDR3 region: CASSVTGGIGSDTQYF. The CDR3 DNA is TGTGCCAGCAGCGTGACAGGGGGAATCGGTTCAGATACGCAGTATTTT.